These T cell receptor beta chains were read from a single sample in a study of CD8 T cells in ankylosing spondylitis. TCRdb processed the 5' RACE reads anew with MiXCR; each CDR3 protein has one entry. The table lists 150,000 to 200,000 distinct CDR3 sequences, around a tenth of them singletons. Material: blood, either unsorted or a sorted T cell fraction (not recorded which). These receptors originate from a male donor with ankylosing spondylitis or in good health (not recorded which). Each CDR3 is given with its conserved first and last residue. D genes are given only for firm matches. A row's size may be missing; if present it is once, few, many or a size class.

D gene	clone size	J gene	V gene	CDR3 protein	CDR3 DNA
TRBD2	few	TRBJ2-7	TRBV11-2	CASSPGVAGFVAASYEQYF	TGTGCCAGCAGCCCGGGGGTAGCGGGGTTCGTCGCCGCTTCCTACGAGCAGTACTTC
-	-	TRBJ1-3	TRBV5-1	CASSLADTSSGNTIYF	TGCGCCAGCAGCTTGGCGGACACCTCCTCTGGAAACACCATATATTTT
-	many	TRBJ1-2	TRBV6-1	CASSGLRAARGYTF	TGTGCCAGCAGTGGTCTTAGGGCTGCGCGGGGCTACACCTTC
TRBD1	few	TRBJ1-5	TRBV20-1	CSARDPNRDRGEPQHF	TGCAGTGCTAGAGACCCTAATCGGGACAGGGGTGAGCCCCAGCATTTT
-	many	TRBJ2-7	TRBV11-2	CASSPHRGYEQYF	TGTGCCAGCAGCCCCCACCGAGGATACGAGCAGTACTTC
TRBD2	many	TRBJ2-7	TRBV20-1	CSAGGQLAGGYEQYF	TGCAGTGCTGGGGGGCAACTAGCGGGGGGTTACGAGCAGTACTTC
-	many	TRBJ2-2	TRBV12-3/TRBV12-4	CASSLTRRITGELFF	TGTGCCAGCAGTTTAACCCGTCGGATCACCGGGGAGCTGTTTTTT
-	-	TRBJ2-1	TRBV12-3/TRBV12-4	CASSFFDEQFF	TGTGCCAGCAGTTTTTTCGATGAGCAGTTCTTC
-	many	TRBJ1-3	TRBV5-1	CASSLNPSGNTIYF	TGCGCCAGCAGCTTGAACCCCTCTGGAAACACCATATATTTT
TRBD2	many	TRBJ2-1	TRBV29-1	CSVELGGRGMGSLNEQFF	TGCAGCGTTGAATTGGGCGGGAGGGGAATGGGTTCTCTGAATGAGCAGTTCTTC
TRBD1	many	TRBJ2-2	TRBV5-1	CASSLAGTGFTGELFF	TGCGCCAGCAGCCTAGCCGGGACAGGGTTCACCGGGGAGCTGTTTTTT
-	few	TRBJ2-3	TRBV7-2	CASSFEGTDTQYF	TGTGCCAGCAGCTTCGAGGGGACAGATACGCAGTATTTT
-	-	TRBJ2-3	TRBV12-3/TRBV12-4	CANSLSDTQYF	TGTGCCAACAGCCTCAGTGATACGCAGTATTTT
-	many	TRBJ2-1	TRBV15	CATSRDGGGEGQGNEQFF	TGTGCCACCAGCAGAGATGGAGGGGGGGAGGGCCAAGGCAATGAGCAGTTCTTC
-	many	TRBJ1-2	TRBV6-5	CASSLSSNYGYTF	TGTGCCAGCAGTTTATCCTCTAACTATGGCTACACCTTC
-	many	TRBJ2-7	TRBV19	CASSIFADGYYEQYF	TGTGCCAGTAGTATCTTCGCCGACGGGTACTACGAGCAGTACTTC
-	many	TRBJ2-7	TRBV20-1	CSAPGEEGAYYEQYF	TGCAGTGCTCCTGGGGAGGAGGGGGCTTACTACGAGCAGTACTTC
TRBD2	many	TRBJ2-3	TRBV27	CASSLSGGSTDTQYF	TGTGCCAGCAGTCTTAGCGGGGGTAGCACAGATACGCAGTATTTT
TRBD1	many	TRBJ2-7	TRBV27	CASSGTVTHEQYF	TGTGCCAGCAGTGGGACAGTTACCCACGAGCAGTACTTC
-	many	TRBJ1-1	TRBV14	CASSHRGDYRLNTEAFF	TGTGCCAGCAGCCACAGGGGCGACTACAGGCTGAACACTGAAGCTTTCTTT
-	many	TRBJ1-3	TRBV6-1	CASHSSGNTIYF	TGTGCCAGCCATAGCTCTGGAAACACCATATATTTT
-	many	TRBJ2-2	TRBV6-2/TRBV6-3	CASSRDGALTGELFF	TGTGCCAGCAGTCGGGACGGAGCACTCACCGGGGAGCTGTTTTTT
TRBD1	-	TRBJ2-3	TRBV6-1	CASSLQGLPTDTQYF	TGTGCCAGCAGCCTACAGGGGCTGCCCACAGATACGCAGTATTTT
TRBD2	many	TRBJ2-7	TRBV5-1	CASSSPAGGVWNYEQYF	TGCGCCAGCAGCTCTCCCGCGGGGGGCGTGTGGAACTACGAGCAGTACTTC
TRBD2	many	TRBJ2-7	TRBV29-1	CSVSLGLSSYEQYF	TGCAGCGTTTCATTGGGACTAAGTTCCTACGAGCAGTACTTC
-	-	TRBJ2-6	TRBV4-3	CASSHLRGSGANVLTF	TGCGCCAGCAGCCACCTCAGGGGTTCCGGGGCCAACGTCCTGACTTTC
TRBD2	many	TRBJ2-5	TRBV29-1	CSVDGRTSGQETQYF	TGCAGCGTTGACGGCAGGACTAGCGGACAAGAGACCCAGTACTTC
TRBD2	many	TRBJ2-3	TRBV24-1	CATSDLGLARTDTQYF	TGTGCCACCAGTGACCTGGGACTAGCGCGGACAGATACGCAGTATTTT
-	many	TRBJ1-5	TRBV20-1	CSAELGVNQPQHF	TGCAGTGCCGAGCTCGGGGTGAATCAGCCCCAGCATTTT
-	few	TRBJ2-7	TRBV5-1	CASSLTGSGYEQYF	TGCGCCAGCAGCTTAACGGGATCGGGCTACGAGCAGTACTTC
TRBD2	many	TRBJ2-3	TRBV6-1	CASSPGLAADTQYF	TGTGCCAGCAGTCCCGGACTAGCCGCAGATACGCAGTATTTT
-	many	TRBJ1-1	TRBV20-1	CSARGPANTEAFF	TGCAGTGCTAGAGGGCCGGCGAACACTGAAGCTTTCTTT
TRBD1	few	TRBJ2-7	TRBV18	CASSSGTGFSEQYF	TGTGCCAGCTCCTCCGGGACAGGGTTCTCCGAGCAGTACTTC
TRBD2	many	TRBJ2-1	TRBV6-7	CASAGTRPLSSYNEQFF	TGTGCCAGCGCCGGGACTAGGCCCCTGAGCTCCTACAATGAGCAGTTCTTC
-	few	TRBJ1-2	TRBV7-2	CASSLRGESYGYTF	TGTGCCAGCAGCTTACGAGGGGAGAGCTATGGCTACACCTTC
-	few	TRBJ1-4	TRBV7-9	CASSLLGGPATNEKLFF	TGTGCCAGCAGCTTACTCGGGGGGCCGGCGACTAATGAAAAACTGTTTTTT
-	-	TRBJ1-4	TRBV7-8	CASSFTGSPEKLFF	TGTGCCAGCAGCTTCACGGGGTCTCCTGAAAAACTGTTTTTT
-	-	TRBJ1-3	TRBV11-2	CASSGGSADYSGNTIYF	TGTGCCAGCAGCGGGGGGTCCGCCGACTACTCTGGAAACACCATATATTTT
-	few	TRBJ2-5	TRBV14	CASSLLGVETQYF	TGTGCCAGCAGCCTCTTAGGAGTGGAGACCCAGTACTTC